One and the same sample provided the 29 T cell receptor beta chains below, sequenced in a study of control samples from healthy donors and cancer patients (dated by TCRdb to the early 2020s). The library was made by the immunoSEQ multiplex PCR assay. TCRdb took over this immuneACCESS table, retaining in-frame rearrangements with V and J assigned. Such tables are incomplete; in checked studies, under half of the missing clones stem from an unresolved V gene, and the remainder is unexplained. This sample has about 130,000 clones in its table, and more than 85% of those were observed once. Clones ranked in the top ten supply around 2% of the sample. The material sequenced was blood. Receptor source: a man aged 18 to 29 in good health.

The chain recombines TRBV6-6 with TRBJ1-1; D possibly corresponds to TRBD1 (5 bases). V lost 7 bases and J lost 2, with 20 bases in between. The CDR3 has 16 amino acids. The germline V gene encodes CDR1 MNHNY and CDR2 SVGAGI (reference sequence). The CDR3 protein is CASTPRKTAGNTEAFF. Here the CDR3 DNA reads TGTGCCAGCACCCCCCGGAAGACAGCCGGCAACACTGAAGCTTTCTTT.

Written as DNA, the CDR3 is TGTGCCAGCAGCCCTTACGAGGGAATGGCTGGAAACACCATATATTTT. This gives the protein CASSPYEGMAGNTIYF. V is TRBV27 and J is TRBJ1-3; D ambiguous. CDR3 length: 16 residues. V dropped 6 bases and J dropped 2 bases, with 17 bases sitting between them. From germline, CDR1 is MNHEY and CDR2 SMNVEV (reference sequence).

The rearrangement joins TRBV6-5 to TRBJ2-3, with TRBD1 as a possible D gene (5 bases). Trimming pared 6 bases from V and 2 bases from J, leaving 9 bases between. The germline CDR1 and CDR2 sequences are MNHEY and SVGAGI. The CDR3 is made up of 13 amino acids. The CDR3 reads CASRGHLTDTQYF. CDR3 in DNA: TGTGCCAGCAGAGGACACCTCACAGATACGCAGTATTTT.

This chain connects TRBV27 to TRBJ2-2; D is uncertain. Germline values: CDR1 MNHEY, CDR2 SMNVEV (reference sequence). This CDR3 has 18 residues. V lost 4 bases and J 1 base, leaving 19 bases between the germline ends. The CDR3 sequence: CASSSMVTRLMNTGELFF. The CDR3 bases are TGTGCCAGCAGTTCGATGGTTACGCGACTGATGAACACCGGGGAGCTGTTTTTT.

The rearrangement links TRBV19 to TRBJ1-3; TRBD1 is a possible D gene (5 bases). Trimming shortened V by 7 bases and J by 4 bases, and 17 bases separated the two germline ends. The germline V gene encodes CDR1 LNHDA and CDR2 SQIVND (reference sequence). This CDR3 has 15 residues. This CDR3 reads CASNPEGLSGNTIYF. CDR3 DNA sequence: TGTGCCAGTAACCCAGAGGGACTTTCGGGAAACACCATATATTTT.

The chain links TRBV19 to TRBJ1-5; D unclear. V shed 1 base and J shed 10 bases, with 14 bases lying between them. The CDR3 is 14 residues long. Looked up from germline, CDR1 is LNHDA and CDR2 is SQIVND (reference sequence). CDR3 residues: CASSIAGSHGPQHF. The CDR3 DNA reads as TGTGCCAGTAGTATAGCGGGGAGCCATGGACCCCAGCATTTT.

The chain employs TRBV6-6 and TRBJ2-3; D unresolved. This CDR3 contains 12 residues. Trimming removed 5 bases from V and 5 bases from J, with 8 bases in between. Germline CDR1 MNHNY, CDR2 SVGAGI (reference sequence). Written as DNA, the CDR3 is TGTGCCAGCAGTCCTAAGGGAGATACGCAGTATTTT. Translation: CASSPKGDTQYF.

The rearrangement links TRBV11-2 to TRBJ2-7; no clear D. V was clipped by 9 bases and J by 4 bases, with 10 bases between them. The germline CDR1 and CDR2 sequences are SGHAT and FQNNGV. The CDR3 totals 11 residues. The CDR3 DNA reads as TGTGCCAGTCAGACGGGTTACGAGCAGTACTTC. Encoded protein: CASQTGYEQYF.

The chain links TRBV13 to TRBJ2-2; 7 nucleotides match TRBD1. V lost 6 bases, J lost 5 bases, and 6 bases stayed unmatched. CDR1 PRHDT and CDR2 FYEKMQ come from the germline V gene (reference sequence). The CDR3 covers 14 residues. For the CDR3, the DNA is TGTGCCAGCAGTAAAGGGGGCCGGACCGGGGAGCTGTTTTTT. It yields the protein CASSKGGRTGELFF.

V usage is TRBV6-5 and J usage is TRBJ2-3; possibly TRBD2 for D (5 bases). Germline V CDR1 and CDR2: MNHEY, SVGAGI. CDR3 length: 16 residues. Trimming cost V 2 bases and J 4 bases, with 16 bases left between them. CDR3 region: CASSYGGDPLADTQYF. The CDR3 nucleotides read TGTGCCAGCAGTTACGGAGGCGACCCCCTGGCAGATACGCAGTATTTT.

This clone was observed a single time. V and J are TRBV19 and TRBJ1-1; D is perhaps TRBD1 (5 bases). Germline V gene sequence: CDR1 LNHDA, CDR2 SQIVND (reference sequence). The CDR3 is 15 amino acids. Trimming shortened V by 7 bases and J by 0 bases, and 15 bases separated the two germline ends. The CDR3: CASTAGAFMNTEAFF. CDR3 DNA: TGTGCCAGTACCGCCGGGGCCTTCATGAACACTGAAGCTTTCTTT.

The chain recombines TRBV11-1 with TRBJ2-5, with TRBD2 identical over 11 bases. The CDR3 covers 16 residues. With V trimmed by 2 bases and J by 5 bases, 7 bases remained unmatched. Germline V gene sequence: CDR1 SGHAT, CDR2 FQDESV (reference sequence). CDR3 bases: TGTGCCAGCAGCTTACTAACTAGCGGGAGTGGGGAGACCCAGTACTTC. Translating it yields CASSLLTSGSGETQYF.

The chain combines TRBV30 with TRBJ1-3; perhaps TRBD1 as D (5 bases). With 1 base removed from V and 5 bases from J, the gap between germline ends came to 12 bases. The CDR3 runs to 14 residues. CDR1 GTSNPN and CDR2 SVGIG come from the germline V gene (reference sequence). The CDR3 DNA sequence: TGTGCCTGGAGTGAAGGGGAGACCCGAAACACCATATATTTT. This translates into CAWSEGETRNTIYF.

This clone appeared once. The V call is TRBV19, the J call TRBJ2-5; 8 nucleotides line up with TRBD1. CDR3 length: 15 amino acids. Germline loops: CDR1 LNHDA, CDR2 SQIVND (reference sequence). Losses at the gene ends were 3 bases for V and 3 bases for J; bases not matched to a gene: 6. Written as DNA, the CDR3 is TGTGCCAGTAGTATGCCCAGGGGGCTGGAAGAGACCCAGTACTTC. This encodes CASSMPRGLEETQYF.

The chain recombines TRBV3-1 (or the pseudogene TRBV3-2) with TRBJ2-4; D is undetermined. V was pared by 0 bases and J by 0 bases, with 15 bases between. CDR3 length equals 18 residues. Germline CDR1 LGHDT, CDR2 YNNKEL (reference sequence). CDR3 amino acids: CASSQERGRNLAKNIQYF. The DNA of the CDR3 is TGTGCCAGCAGCCAAGAGCGAGGACGGAACCTAGCCAAAAACATTCAGTACTTC.

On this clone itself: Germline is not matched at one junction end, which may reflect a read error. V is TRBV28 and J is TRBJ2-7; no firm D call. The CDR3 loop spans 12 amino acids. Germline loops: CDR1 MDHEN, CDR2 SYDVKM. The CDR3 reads CASSPAGGPLNF. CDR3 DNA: TGTGCCAGCAGTCCCGCCGGCGGACCGCTAAACTTC.

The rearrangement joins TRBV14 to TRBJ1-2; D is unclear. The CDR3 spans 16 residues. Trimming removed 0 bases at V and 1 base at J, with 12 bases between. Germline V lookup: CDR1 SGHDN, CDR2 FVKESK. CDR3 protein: CASSQERLLLNYGYTF. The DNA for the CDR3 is TGTGCCAGCAGCCAAGAGCGACTACTACTTAACTATGGCTACACCTTC.

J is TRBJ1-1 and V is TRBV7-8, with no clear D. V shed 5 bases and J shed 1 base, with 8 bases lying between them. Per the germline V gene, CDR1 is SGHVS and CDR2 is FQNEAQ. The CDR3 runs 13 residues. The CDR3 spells CASSPWENTEAFF. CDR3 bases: TGTGCCAGCAGCCCTTGGGAGAACACTGAAGCTTTCTTT. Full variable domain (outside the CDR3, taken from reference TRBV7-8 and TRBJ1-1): GAGVSQSPRYKVAKRGQDVALRCDPISGHVSLFWYQQALGQGPEFLTYFQNEAQLDKSGLPSDRFFAERPEGSVSTLKIQRTQQEDSAVYLCASSPWENTEAFFGQGTRLTVV.

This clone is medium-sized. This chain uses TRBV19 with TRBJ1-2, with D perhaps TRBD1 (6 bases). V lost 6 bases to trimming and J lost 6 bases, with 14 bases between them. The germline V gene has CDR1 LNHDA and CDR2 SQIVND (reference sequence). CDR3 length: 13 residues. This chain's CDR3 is CASSTQGGDGYTF. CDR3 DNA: TGTGCCAGTAGCACGCAAGGGGGAGATGGCTACACCTTC.

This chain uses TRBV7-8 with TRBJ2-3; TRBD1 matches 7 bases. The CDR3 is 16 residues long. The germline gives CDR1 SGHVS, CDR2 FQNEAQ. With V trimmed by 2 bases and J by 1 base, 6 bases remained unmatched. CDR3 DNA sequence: TGTGCCAGCAGCTTAAGGGGGCTTTTCGGCACAGATACGCAGTATTTT. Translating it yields CASSLRGLFGTDTQYF.

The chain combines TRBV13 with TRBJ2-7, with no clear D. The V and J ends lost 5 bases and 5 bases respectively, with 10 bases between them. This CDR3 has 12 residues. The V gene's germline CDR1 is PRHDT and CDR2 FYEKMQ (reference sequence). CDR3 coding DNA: TGTGCCAGCAGCCTCGATGGGGACGAGCAGTACTTC. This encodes CASSLDGDEQYF.

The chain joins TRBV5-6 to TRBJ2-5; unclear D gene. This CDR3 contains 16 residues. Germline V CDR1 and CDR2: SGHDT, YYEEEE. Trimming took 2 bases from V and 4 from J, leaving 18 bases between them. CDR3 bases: TGTGCCAGCAGCTTCATAAAAGGTGGGAATCGAGAGACCCAGTACTTC. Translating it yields CASSFIKGGNRETQYF.

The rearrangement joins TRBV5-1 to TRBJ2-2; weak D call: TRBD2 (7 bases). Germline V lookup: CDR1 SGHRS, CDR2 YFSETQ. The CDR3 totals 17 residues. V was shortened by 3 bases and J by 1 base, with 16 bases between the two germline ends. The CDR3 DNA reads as TGCGCCAGCAGCTGGGGAGGGGGACACCTGAACACCGGGGAGCTGTTTTTT. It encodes CASSWGGGHLNTGELFF. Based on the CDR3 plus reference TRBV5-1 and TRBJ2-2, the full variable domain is KAGVTQTPRYLIKTRGQQVTLSCSPISGHRSVSWYQQTPGQGLQFLFEYFSETQRNKGNFPGRFSGRQFSNSRSEMNVSTLELGDSALYLCASSWGGGHLNTGELFFGEGSRLTVL.

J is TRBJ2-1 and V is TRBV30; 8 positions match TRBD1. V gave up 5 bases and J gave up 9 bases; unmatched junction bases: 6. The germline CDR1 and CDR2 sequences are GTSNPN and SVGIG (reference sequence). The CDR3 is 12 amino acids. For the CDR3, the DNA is TGTGCCTGGGAAATCACAGGGGGTGAGCAGTTCTTC. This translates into CAWEITGGEQFF. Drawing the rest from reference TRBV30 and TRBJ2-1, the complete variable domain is SQTIHQWPATLVQPVGSPLSLECTVEGTSNPNLYWYRQAAGRGLQLLFYSVGIGQISSEVPQNLSASRPQDRQFILSSKKLLLSDSGFYLCAWEITGGEQFFGPGTRLTVL.

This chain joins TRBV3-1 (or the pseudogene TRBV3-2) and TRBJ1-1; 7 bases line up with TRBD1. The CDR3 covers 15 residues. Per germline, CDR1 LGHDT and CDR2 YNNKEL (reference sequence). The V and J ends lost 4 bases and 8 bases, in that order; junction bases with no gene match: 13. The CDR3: CASSPPRGTGREAFF. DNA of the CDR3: TGTGCCAGCAGCCCCCCCAGGGGGACTGGCCGGGAAGCTTTCTTT.

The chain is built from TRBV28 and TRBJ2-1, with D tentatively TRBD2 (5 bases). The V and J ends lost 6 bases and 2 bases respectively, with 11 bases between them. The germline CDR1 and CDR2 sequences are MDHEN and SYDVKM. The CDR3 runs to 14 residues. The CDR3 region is CASSKRNTYNEQFF. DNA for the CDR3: TGTGCCAGCAGCAAGCGGAATACCTACAATGAGCAGTTCTTC.

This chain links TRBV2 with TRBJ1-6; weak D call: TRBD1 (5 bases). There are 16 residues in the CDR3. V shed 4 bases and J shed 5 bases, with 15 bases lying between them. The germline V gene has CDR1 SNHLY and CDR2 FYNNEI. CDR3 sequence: CASSAIRVKNNSPLHF. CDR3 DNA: TGTGCCAGCAGTGCTATCAGGGTCAAGAATAATTCACCCCTCCACTTT.

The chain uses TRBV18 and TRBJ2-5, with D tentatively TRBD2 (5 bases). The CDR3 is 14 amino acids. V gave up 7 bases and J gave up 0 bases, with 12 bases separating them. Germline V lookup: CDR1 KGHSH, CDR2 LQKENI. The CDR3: CASLLRRDQETQYF. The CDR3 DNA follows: TGTGCCAGCTTACTACGGCGGGACCAAGAGACCCAGTACTTC.

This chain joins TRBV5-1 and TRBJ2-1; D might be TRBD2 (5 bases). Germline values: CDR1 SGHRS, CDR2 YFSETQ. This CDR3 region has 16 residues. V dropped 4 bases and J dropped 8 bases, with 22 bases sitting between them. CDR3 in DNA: TGCGCCAGCAGCCCTCTCGGACTTTCCCAGGTGGATGAGCAGTTCTTC. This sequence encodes CASSPLGLSQVDEQFF.